A selection of T cell receptor beta chains follows, all from one sample in a study of Tregs in tolerant kidney transplant recipients. These receptors' targets are unknown. Sequenced by immunoSEQ multiplex PCR; TCRdb stores in-frame clones only, minus some. This table holds roughly 4,200 clones, 55% to 60% found once. Sequenced sample: CD8+ T cells from blood cultured with allogeneic cells. The origin of the receptors is a human donor in good health. Both conserved end residues are part of each CDR3. Fields, in order: V gene, CDR3 length, clone size, J gene, D gene, CDR3 DNA, CDR3 protein. The D gene is left open where the match is weak. Only some rows state a clone size, as once, few, many or a class for expanded clones.

V: TRBV19; length: 14; size: NA; J: TRBJ2-7; D: NA; DNA: TGTGCCAGTAGTCCCGGACCGGGGCCCTACGAGCAGTACTTC; CDR3: CASSPGPGPYEQYF
V: TRBV6-4; length: 15; size: few; J: TRBJ2-3; D: TRBD2; DNA: TGTGCCAGCAGACCCGGGACTAGCGACACAGATACGCAGTATTTT; CDR3: CASRPGTSDTDTQYF
V: TRBV6-5; length: 15; size: NA; J: TRBJ1-2; D: NA; DNA: TGTGCCAGCAGTTACTCGGAACAACTCCAGGATGGCTACACCTTC; CDR3: CASSYSEQLQDGYTF
V: TRBV27; length: 13; size: NA; J: TRBJ2-3; D: NA; DNA: TGTGCCAGCAGTTCATTAGGGACAGATACGCAGTATTTT; CDR3: CASSSLGTDTQYF
V: TRBV27; length: 12; size: NA; J: TRBJ2-2; D: NA; DNA: TGTGCCAGCAGTTCCTACACCGGGGAGCTGTTTTTT; CDR3: CASSSYTGELFF
V: TRBV7-9; length: 15; size: NA; J: TRBJ2-7; D: TRBD1; DNA: TGTGCCAGCAGCTTAGAGACAGGGCCCTCCTACGAGCAGTACTTC; CDR3: CASSLETGPSYEQYF
V: TRBV30; length: 15; size: NA; J: TRBJ2-1; D: TRBD1; DNA: TGTGCCTGGAGTGTGGGCAGGGGGTCCTACAATGAGCAGTTCTTC; CDR3: CAWSVGRGSYNEQFF
V: TRBV29-1; length: 13; size: NA; J: TRBJ1-2; D: NA; DNA: TGCAGCGTTGAAGACAGTAGGAACTATGGCTACACCTTC; CDR3: CSVEDSRNYGYTF
V: TRBV11-2; length: 13; size: once; J: TRBJ1-1; D: NA; DNA: TGTGCCAGCAGCTTCTCAGGGGCCATTGAAGCTTTCTTT; CDR3: CASSFSGAIEAFF
V: TRBV15; length: 13; size: NA; J: TRBJ1-1; D: TRBD1; DNA: TGTGCCACCAGCAGAGAGAGGGGGCTCAGAGCTTTCTTT; CDR3: CATSRERGLRAFF
V: TRBV11-2; length: 14; size: NA; J: TRBJ2-7; D: NA; DNA: TGTGCCAGCAGCTTAGCAGGCGGATACTACGAGCAGTACTTC; CDR3: CASSLAGGYYEQYF
V: TRBV25-1; length: 16; size: NA; J: TRBJ2-2; D: NA; DNA: TGTGCCAGCACCGACAGGTTTAGGGAGAACACCGGGGAGCTGTTTTTT; CDR3: CASTDRFRENTGELFF
V: TRBV5-5; length: 13; size: NA; J: TRBJ2-7; D: NA; DNA: TGTGCCAGCAGCTTGGACACCACCTACGAGCAGTACTTC; CDR3: CASSLDTTYEQYF
V: TRBV11-1; length: 13; size: NA; J: TRBJ2-1; D: NA; DNA: TGTGCCAGCAGCTGGTGGGCAGACAATGAGCAGTTCTTC; CDR3: CASSWWADNEQFF
V: TRBV30; length: 17; size: NA; J: TRBJ2-3; D: TRBD1; DNA: TGTGCCTGGAGGGACCCTCCCGGACAGGGGTGGACAGATACGCAGTATTTT; CDR3: CAWRDPPGQGWTDTQYF
V: TRBV9; length: 14; size: few; J: TRBJ2-3; D: NA; DNA: TGTGCCAGCAGCGGACAGGATAGCACAGATACGCAGTATTTT; CDR3: CASSGQDSTDTQYF
V: TRBV7-9; length: 16; size: few; J: TRBJ1-2; D: TRBD1; DNA: TGTGCCAGCAGCTTAGGTGGGACAGGGGTTAACTATGGCTACACCTTC; CDR3: CASSLGGTGVNYGYTF
V: TRBV5-4; length: 14; size: NA; J: TRBJ1-2; D: TRBD1; DNA: TGTGCCAGCAGCTCGGCGGACAGGACGTATGGCTACACCTTC; CDR3: CASSSADRTYGYTF
V: TRBV11-2; length: 15; size: NA; J: TRBJ2-7; D: NA; DNA: TGTGCCAGCAGCTTAGATTTTGGGGCGGCCCTCGAGCAGTACTTC; CDR3: CASSLDFGAALEQYF
V: TRBV7-7; length: 15; size: few; J: TRBJ2-2; D: TRBD1; DNA: TGTGCTAGCAGCGCCGGGACAGGGGGCACCGGGGAGCTGTTTTTT; CDR3: CASSAGTGGTGELFF
V: TRBV4-1; length: 14; size: few; J: TRBJ1-1; D: NA; DNA: TGCGCCAGCAGCACGGGACCCATGAACACTGAAGCTTTCTTT; CDR3: CASSTGPMNTEAFF
V: TRBV4-1; length: 14; size: few; J: TRBJ1-5; D: NA; DNA: TGCGCCAGCAGCCAGCCCCACAGCAATCAGCCCCAGCATTTT; CDR3: CASSQPHSNQPQHF
V: TRBV19; length: 14; size: NA; J: TRBJ2-1; D: TRBD1; DNA: TGTGCCAGTACCCGGACAGGGGCCTACAATGAGCAGTTCTTC; CDR3: CASTRTGAYNEQFF